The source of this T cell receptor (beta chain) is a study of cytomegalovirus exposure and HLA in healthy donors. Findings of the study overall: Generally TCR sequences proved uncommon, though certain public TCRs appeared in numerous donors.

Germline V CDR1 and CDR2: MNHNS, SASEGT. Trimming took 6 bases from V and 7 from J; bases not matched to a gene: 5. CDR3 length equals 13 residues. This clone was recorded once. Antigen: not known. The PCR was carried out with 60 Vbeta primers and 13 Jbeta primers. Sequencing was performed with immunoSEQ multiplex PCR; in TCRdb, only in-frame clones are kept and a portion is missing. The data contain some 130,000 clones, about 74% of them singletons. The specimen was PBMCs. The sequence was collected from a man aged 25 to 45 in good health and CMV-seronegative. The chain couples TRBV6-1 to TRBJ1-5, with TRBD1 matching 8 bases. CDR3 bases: TGTGCCAGCAGGTCGACAGGGGAACAGCCCCAGCATTTT. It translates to CASRSTGEQPQHF.